This T cell receptor beta chain was sequenced in a study of blood T cell repertoires in COVID-19. Study at large: Donors in the United States, Italy and Spain gave samples during acute or convalescent COVID-19.

Per the germline V gene, CDR1 is SQVTM and CDR2 is ANQGSEA. This CDR3 is built from 13 residues. With 7 bases clipped from V and 2 bases from J, the junction kept 3 bases outside the gene matches. Sequenced by immunoSEQ multiplex PCR; TCRdb stores in-frame clones only, minus some. The table has approximately 98,000 clones, roughly 80% seen once. The TCR sequence derives from an elderly woman with acute or convalescent COVID-19. Sequencing input: peripheral blood. The chain employs TRBV29-1 and TRBJ2-5, with TRBD1 matching 11 bases. The CDR3 DNA reads as TGCAGCGCAAGGGACAGGGGGCAAGAGACCCAGTACTTC. Translating it yields CSARDRGQETQYF.